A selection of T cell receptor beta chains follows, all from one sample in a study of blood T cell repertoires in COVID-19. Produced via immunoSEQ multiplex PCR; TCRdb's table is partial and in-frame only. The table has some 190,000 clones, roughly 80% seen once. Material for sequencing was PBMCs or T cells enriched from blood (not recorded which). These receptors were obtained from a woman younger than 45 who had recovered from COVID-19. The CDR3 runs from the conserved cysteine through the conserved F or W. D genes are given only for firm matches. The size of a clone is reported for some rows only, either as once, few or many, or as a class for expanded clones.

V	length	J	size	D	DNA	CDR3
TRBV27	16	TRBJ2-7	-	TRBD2	TGTGCCAGCAGTTTATCCGTGGCGGGAGGTACCTACGAGCAGTACTTC	CASSLSVAGGTYEQYF
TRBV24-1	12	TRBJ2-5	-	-	TGTGCCACCAGTGCAAACCAAGAGACCCAGTACTTC	CATSANQETQYF
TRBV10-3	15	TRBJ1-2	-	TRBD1	TGTGCCACCCGGGCCGGGACAGGGGGAACCTATGGCTACACCTTC	CATRAGTGGTYGYTF
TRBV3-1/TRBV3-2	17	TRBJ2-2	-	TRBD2	TGTGCCAGCGGGGGTCGAGCGGGAGGACTCAACCCGGGGGAGCTGTTTTTT	CASGGRAGGLNPGELFF
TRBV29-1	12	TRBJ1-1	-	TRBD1	TGCAGCGGAGACAGGGCGGACACTGAAGCTTTCTTT	CSGDRADTEAFF
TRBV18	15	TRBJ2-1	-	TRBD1	TGTGCCAGCTCACCTCCGGGACAGGGTTACCATGAGCAGTTCTTC	CASSPPGQGYHEQFF
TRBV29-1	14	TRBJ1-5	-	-	TGCAGCGTTGCTCAGGGGCGAACTAATCAGCCCCAGCATTTT	CSVAQGRTNQPQHF
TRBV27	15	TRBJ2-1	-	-	TGTGCCAGCAGTCCTCTGGATTCGCCGGGCAATGAGCAGTTCTTC	CASSPLDSPGNEQFF
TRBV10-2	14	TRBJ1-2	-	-	TGCGCCAGCAGTGATGACAGATTCATAGGTGGCTACACCTTC	CASSDDRFIGGYTF
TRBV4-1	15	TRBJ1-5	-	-	TGCGCCAGCAGCCAAGAACCGGTTTTCGATCAGCCCCAGCATTTT	CASSQEPVFDQPQHF
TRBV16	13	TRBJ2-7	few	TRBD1	TGTGCCAGCAGCCTTTACAGGGGGGACGAGCAGTACTTC	CASSLYRGDEQYF
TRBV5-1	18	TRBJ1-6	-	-	TGCGCCAGCAGCCGGCGGCCAGGGGTGAAATCCTATAATTCACCCCTCCACTTT	CASSRRPGVKSYNSPLHF
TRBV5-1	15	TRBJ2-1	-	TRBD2	TGCGCCAGCACCTTCGACGGGGGGACTTACAATGAGCAGTTCTTC	CASTFDGGTYNEQFF
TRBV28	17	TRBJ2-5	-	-	TGTGCCAGCAGTTCTCTCCTGGGGCGAGAGGGGGGGGAGACCCAGTACTTC	CASSSLLGREGGETQYF
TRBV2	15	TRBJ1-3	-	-	TGTGCCAGCAGTCCGACACGAACCTCTGGAAACACCATATATTTT	CASSPTRTSGNTIYF
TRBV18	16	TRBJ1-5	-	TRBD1	TGTGCCAGCTCCCGCGAGGCTGGGACAGTGCCTTCGCCCCAGCATTTT	CASSREAGTVPSPQHF
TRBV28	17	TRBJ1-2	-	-	TGTGCCAGCAGTTTATACCCCTCCCCTGACGGGAACTATGGCTACACCTTC	CASSLYPSPDGNYGYTF
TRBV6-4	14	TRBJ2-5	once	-	TGTGCCAGCAGTGAACAGGGGGGGAAGGAGACCCAGTACTTC	CASSEQGGKETQYF
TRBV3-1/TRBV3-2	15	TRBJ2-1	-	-	TGTGCCAGCAGCCATCGTCCAGACAGCTACAATGAGCAGTTCTTC	CASSHRPDSYNEQFF
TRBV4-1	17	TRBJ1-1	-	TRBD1	TGCGCCAGCAGCCAGGAATCCCAGGGGGTTTCGAACACTGAAGCTTTCTTT	CASSQESQGVSNTEAFF